This T cell receptor beta chain was observed in a study of T cell responses to AZD1222 COVID-19 vaccine. On this clone: Its matching antigen is unknown.

Here immunoSEQ multiplex PCR was the method, and the copy in TCRdb shows in-frame clones only, minus some. The data contain approximately 120,000 clones, approximately 91% of them singletons. The CDR3 is 17 amino acids. Both about-4-week and about-12-week second-dose recipients were combined. Study observations and caveats: Baseline seropositivity occurred in only six or seven AZD1222 recipients. Clonal diversity was possibly underestimated, and the donors were mostly white British, with more females. Following two doses of AZD1222, Spike-specific TCR breadth and depth rose.

The material sequenced was peripheral blood, taken 28 days after the second AZD1222 dose. The chain employs TRBV21-1 and TRBJ2-1; TRBD2 is the table's D call and was not checked against the DNA. TRBV21-1 corresponds to a pseudogene. The clonotype comes from an adult who received the AZD1222 COVID-19 vaccine. The CDR3 is CASSKEGGGPGGNEQFF. In nucleotides, the CDR3 is TGTGCCAGCAGCAAAGAGGGTGGTGGCCCGGGGGGGAATGAGCAGTTCTTC.